The 12 T cell receptor beta chains below were found in one sample sequenced in a study of CD8+CD57+ T cells in acquired aplastic anemia. TCR beta VDJ combinations and CDR3 sequences were profiled from genomic DNA. TCRdb re-analysed the reads in MiXCR, keeping a single row per CDR3 protein. The sample consists of 86,000 or so distinct CDR3 sequences, less than 60% of them appearing once. Sequencing was done on a sample of sorted CD4+, CD8+, or CD8+CD57+ T cells (not recorded which) from PBMCs. The receptors come from a human donor in good health, serving as a control.

This clonotype was counted ten times or more. V and J are TRBV11-1 and TRBJ1-2; D gene ambiguous. Looked up from germline, CDR1 is SGHAT and CDR2 is FQDESV (reference sequence). V lost 5 bases and J lost 0, with 19 bases in between. The CDR3 loop spans 17 amino acids. The CDR3 coding sequence is TGTGCCAGCAGCCAAGCACCCCGGGTTATATCTAACTATGGCTACACCTTC. Its translation is CASSQAPRVISNYGYTF.

For this clonotype: Relative to the germline gene, one junction end is altered; a read error may explain this. The rearrangement uses TRBV10-1 and TRBJ2-3, with a weak D call TRBD1 (5 bases). Per the germline V gene, CDR1 is WNHNN and CDR2 is SYGVQD (reference sequence). The CDR3 is made up of 14 amino acids. The CDR3: CASSEAVSTGTQYF. The CDR3 DNA sequence: TGCGCCAGCAGTGAGGCTGTGAGCACAGGTACGCAGTATTTT.

The genes are TRBV29-1 and TRBJ2-3, with a possible D match to TRBD2 (6 bases). This CDR3 spans 14 amino acids. V was pared by 3 bases and J by 1 base, with 11 bases between. Per the germline V gene, CDR1 is SQVTM and CDR2 is ANQGSEA. This CDR3 reads CSVDLKRGTDTQYF. The CDR3 DNA follows: TGCAGCGTTGATCTTAAGCGGGGCACAGATACGCAGTATTTT.

V is TRBV18 and J is TRBJ2-7; D perhaps matches TRBD1 (6 bases). V lost 2 bases, J lost 0 bases, and 11 bases lay in between. Germline CDR1 reads KGHSH; CDR2 reads LQKENI. This CDR3 spans 15 amino acids. The CDR3 is CASSPAPGASYEQYF. CDR3 DNA: TGTGCCAGCTCACCAGCTCCAGGGGCCTCCTACGAGCAGTACTTC.

This chain uses TRBV19 with TRBJ1-6; D may be TRBD1 (6 bases). CDR3 size: 14 residues. V lost 4 bases, J lost 9 bases, and 13 bases lay in between. Germline V gene lookup returns CDR1 LNHDA and CDR2 SQIVND (reference sequence). CDR3 loop: CASSTVGTTSPLHF. The DNA for the CDR3 is TGTGCCAGTAGTACCGTAGGGACAACTTCACCCCTCCACTTT.

This clonotype was seen at least ten times. V and J are TRBV24-1 and TRBJ2-2; 7 bases match TRBD2. V gave up 5 bases and J gave up 1 base; unmatched junction bases: 6. The CDR3 is 16 residues long. The germline gives CDR1 KGHDR, CDR2 SFDVKD. CDR3 loop: CATSARDYGNTGELFF. The CDR3 DNA sequence: TGTGCCACCAGTGCTCGGGACTACGGGAACACCGGGGAGCTGTTTTTT.

V gene TRBV24-1 combines with J gene TRBJ2-7; D gene uncertain. V dropped 4 bases and J dropped 8 bases, with 14 bases sitting between them. CDR1 and CDR2 (germline): KGHDR, SFDVKD. The CDR3 totals 13 residues. CDR3 sequence reads: CATSEGRSCKQYF. CDR3 bases: TGTGCCACCAGTGAGGGCAGGAGCTGCAAGCAGTACTTC.

For this clonotype: A single base separates this from a much larger clone, so it may be a read error. The V and J genes are TRBV20-1 and TRBJ1-1; tentative D call: TRBD1 (6 bases). V gave up 6 bases and J gave up 7 bases, with 18 bases separating them. CDR3 length: 13 residues. Looked up from germline, CDR1 is DFQATT and CDR2 is SNEGSKA (reference sequence). DNA for the CDR3: TGCAGTGCGAGGGACTGGGGGCAGGATGAAGCTTTCTTT. Residues: CSARDWGQDEAFF.

The chain couples TRBV6-1 to TRBJ1-2, with 7 bases lining up with TRBD1. This CDR3 region has 15 residues. CDR1 is MNHNS, CDR2 SASEGT, per germline. With 2 bases clipped from V and 4 bases from J, the junction kept 7 bases outside the gene matches. The CDR3 coding sequence is TGTGCCAGCAGTGAACGATGGGACAGACTCTATGGCTACACCTTC. This translates into CASSERWDRLYGYTF.

This clonotype showed up many times. V is TRBV15 and J is TRBJ1-2; possibly TRBD1 for D (5 bases). V shed 5 bases and J shed 3 bases, with 10 bases lying between them. The CDR3 is made up of 13 amino acids. CDR1 LNHNV and CDR2 YYDKDF come from the germline V gene (reference sequence). CDR3 DNA sequence: TGTGCCACCAGCGACGCCAGGGACTATGGCTACACCTTC. It yields the protein CATSDARDYGYTF. The whole variable domain, remainder taken from reference TRBV15 and TRBJ1-2, is DAMVIQNPRYQVTQFGKPVTLSCSQTLNHNVMYWYQQKSSQAPKLLFHYYDKDFNNEADTPDNFQSRRPNTSFCFLDIRSPGLGDTAMYLCATSDARDYGYTFGSGTRLTVV.

CDR3 residues: CASSTGTAYNEKLFF. As DNA, the CDR3 is TGTGCCAGCAGCACCGGGACAGCGTATAATGAAAAACTGTTTTTT. V is TRBV11-1 and J is TRBJ1-4; 7 nucleotides line up with TRBD1. V shed 5 bases and J 4 bases; nucleotides not matched to a gene: 7. CDR1 and CDR2 from the germline V gene are SGHAT and FQDESV (reference sequence). This CDR3 is built from 15 residues.

This clonotype was counted at least ten times. The chain recombines TRBV7-8 with TRBJ1-1; D call uncertain. This CDR3 comprises 13 residues. Trimming took 4 bases from V and 0 from J, leaving 6 bases between them. Germline loops: CDR1 SGHVS, CDR2 FQNEAQ. CDR3 in DNA: TGTGCCAGCAGCTCGGCGATGAACACTGAAGCTTTCTTT. It specifies CASSSAMNTEAFF.